This TCR beta chain originates from a study of cytomegalovirus exposure and HLA in healthy donors. On this clone itself: What it binds is not known. A read error may account for a junction end that differs from germline.

While unrecorded immune exposures were likely, the donors were nominally healthy when sampled. Study-wide results and caveats: A list of about 180 TCR beta chains associated with cytomegalovirus was given.

PCR employed 60 Vbeta and 13 Jbeta primers. Produced via immunoSEQ multiplex PCR; TCRdb's table is partial and in-frame only. This sample's clone table lists 25,000 to 30,000 clones. Sequencing was carried out using PBMCs. The source is a man younger than 45 in good health and CMV-seronegative.

CDR3 nucleotide sequence: TGTGCCAGCTCCCCACAGGGGGCGGATTTCAACACTGAAGCTTTCTTT. Translation: CASSPQGADFNTEAFF. The rearrangement links TRBV18 to TRBJ1-1; 9 positions match TRBD1. The CDR3 is 16 residues long. The germline V gene has CDR1 KGHSH and CDR2 LQKENI.